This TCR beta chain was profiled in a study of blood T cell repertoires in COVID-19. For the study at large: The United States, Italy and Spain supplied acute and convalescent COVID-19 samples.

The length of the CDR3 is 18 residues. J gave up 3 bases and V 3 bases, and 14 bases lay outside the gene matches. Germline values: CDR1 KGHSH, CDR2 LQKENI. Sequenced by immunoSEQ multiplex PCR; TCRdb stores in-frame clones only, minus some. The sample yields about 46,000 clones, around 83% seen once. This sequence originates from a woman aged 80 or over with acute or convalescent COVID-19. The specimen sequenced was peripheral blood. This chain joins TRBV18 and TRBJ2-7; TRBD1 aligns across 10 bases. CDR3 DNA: TGTGCCAGCTCACCCCGGATGAAAGGCGGGACAGGGGTCTACGAGCAGTACTTC. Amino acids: CASSPRMKGGTGVYEQYF.